This T cell receptor beta chain was recorded in a study of post-analysis software for immune sequencing data. CDR3 length: 18 amino acids. Germline assignment: CDR1 DFQATT and CDR2 SNEGSKA (reference sequence). J gave up 3 bases and V 3 bases, and 9 bases lay outside the gene matches. Researchers reported that TCR beta cDNA libraries carried unique molecular identifiers. TCRdb analysed the PCR reads with MiXCR anew, one entry per CDR3 protein. This table holds hundreds of thousands of distinct CDR3 sequences, 25% to 30% found once. Study outcomes and limitations: The five TRBV segments detected at higher frequency in patients than in controls included TRBV5-6, TRBV5-1 and TRBV20-1.

This clonotype occurred a few times. Its antigen is unidentified. This chain connects TRBV20-1 to TRBJ2-6, with 12 bases matching TRBD1. Material for sequencing was blood. This sequence originates from a girl under 18 with multiple sclerosis. DNA of the CDR3: TGCAGTGCTAGTTCTGGGACAGGGGGCCTCGTTGGGGCCAACGTCCTGACTTTC. Its protein product is CSASSGTGGLVGANVLTF.